This section outlines one TCR beta chain sequence together with its context. This clonotype was seen ten or more times. Its antigen specificity is not known. Nothing much larger sits one base from this clone, and base qualities are not available. This sample's time point label indicates: newly diagnosed GD, antithyroid drugs for less than 3 months. For both TCR sequencing and RNA sequencing, RNA was extracted from PBMCs in TRIzol. The diagnosis of Graves' disease was made according to American Thyroid Association guidelines. Patients for the study were recruited at an endocrinology department in Xi'an, China. From each patient, about 9 milliliters of peripheral blood was collected into an EDTA anticoagulant tube. PBMCs were isolated by Ficoll Paque Plus density gradient separation without further T cell sorting. An Agilent 2100 Bioanalyzer and agarose gel were used to check RNA quality, while a NanoDrop 2000 measured RNA concentration.

Library creation used multiplex PCR. The instrument was an Illumina HiSeq 4000. iRepertoire HTBI primers and Arm-PCR amplification of CDR3 regions were used to construct TCR beta libraries. PCR products were gel purified before sequencing. The published analysis was carried out like this. Across samples, some 62 TRBV and 14 TRBJ segments were identified and used for gene usage analysis of CDR3 amino acid clonotypes. COPE and FqMerger were used to merge filtered high-quality paired reads into contigs. BLAST was used to align contigs to the IMGT TRBV, TRBD and TRBJ reference genes, and CDR3 was defined following IMGT. Any clonotype with a frequency above 0.1% was counted as a highly expanded clone. Repertoire diversity was measured by Shannon entropy, and V-J evenness by the Gini coefficient. A clonotype was considered public if more than one individual shared it. TCRdb took the public reads, trimmed them with fastp at Q25, ran MiXCR for clone calling and kept in-frame beta chains. Rows matching on CDR3 protein sequence are summarized as one entry with the most common DNA and genes. These V and J calls rely on TCRdb rather than the paper's analysis. The sample table contains hundreds of thousands of distinct CDR3 sequences; only one count was recorded for about 16% of them. The ten most abundant clones make up 20% to 25% of the sample.

These data originate in a study of regulatory T cells in long-lasting Graves disease (dated by TCRdb to about 2021). Background for the entire study: Antithyroid drugs had been taken for less than 3 months by newly diagnosed Graves' disease patients. This study used TCR sequencing and RNA sequencing of peripheral blood to compare persistent Graves' disease patients against newly diagnosed Graves' disease patients. The study took place in China and was registered as a clinical trial. A total of about 35 samples underwent TCR sequencing: around 13 from persistent and about 20 from newly diagnosed Graves' disease patients.

The V end loses 4 bases and the J end loses 0 bases, and a stretch of 16 bases separates them. The CDR3, cysteine through phenylalanine, is 17 amino acids long. The kept DNA is CDR3 alone, 51 bases in frame from the first base. Based on the germline V gene, the CDR1 and CDR2 sequences are KGHDR and SFDVKD. General study outcomes and caveats: Peripheral blood alone was examined, since thyroid tissue, which constituted the primary lesion, could not be accessed. Persistent disease showed preferential use of TRBV28, TRBJ1-2 and TRBJ2-5, whereas newly diagnosed disease favored TRBV20-1 and TRBJ2-1. Lower TCR Shannon entropy and fewer highly expanded clones were observed in persistent Graves' disease patients than in newly diagnosed patients, which suggested clonal expansion. More public clonotypes were shared among persistent patients (2,741) than among newly diagnosed patients (roughly 1,000). The small sample size was acknowledged by the authors as a limitation that may reduce accuracy. Sequencing and analysis were limited to the TCR beta chain.

The chain is assembled from TRBV24-1 and TRBJ2-3, with a tentative D gene TRBD1 over 5 matching bases. Sequencing was performed on peripheral blood mononuclear cells (PBMCs), taken at new diagnosis, from a patient treated with antithyroid drugs. The TCR was taken from a female donor with Graves disease. The CDR3 region: CATSESRGTSSTDTQYF. The DNA reads TGTGCCACCAGTGAATCAAGGGGAACATCTAGCACAGATACGCAGTATTTT.